The sequence of this T cell receptor beta chain was determined in a study of blood T cell repertoires in COVID-19. Libraries were prepared by immunoSEQ multiplex PCR; TCRdb keeps only in-frame clonotypes and omits some of them. The top ten clones hold 1.5% to 2% of a sample with 85,000 to 100,000 clones, 90% of them seen once. V was pared by 6 bases and J by 6 bases, with 8 bases of the junction left unmatched. This CDR3 region has 15 residues. In germline, CDR1 is SNHLY, CDR2 FYNNEI. This sequence was found in a man aged 55-75 years with acute or convalescent COVID-19. The sequencing sample was made of peripheral blood. The chain joins TRBV2 to TRBJ1-6; TRBD1 aligns across 7 bases. The CDR3 bases are TGTGCCAGCAGACCTAGGGACAGAAGTAATTCACCCCTCCACTTT. Protein product: CASRPRDRSNSPLHF.